This TCR beta chain was documented in a study of blood T cell repertoires in COVID-19. Whole-study context: Acute-phase and convalescent COVID-19 samples originated in the United States, Italy and Spain.

Produced via immunoSEQ multiplex PCR; TCRdb's table is partial and in-frame only. Here the sample spans 250,000 to 300,000 clones, approximately 91% being singletons. The CDR3 is 21 amino acids. The V end lost 3 bases, the J end lost 5 bases, and 32 bases lay between the germline ends. Germline-derived CDR1 and CDR2 are SNHLY and FYNNEI. What was sequenced was peripheral blood. The sequence came from an older woman with acute or convalescent COVID-19. The chain uses TRBV2 and TRBJ2-1; a weak D match, TRBD2 (7 bases). This CDR3 reads CASSDGVWGQGPSLADNEQFF. The CDR3 DNA sequence: TGTGCCAGCAGTGATGGTGTGTGGGGACAAGGCCCCTCCCTAGCGGACAATGAGCAGTTCTTC.